This T cell receptor (beta chain) is from a study of cytomegalovirus exposure and HLA in healthy donors. Study in general: Earlier sequencing of 150 million to 200 million T cells yielded around 100 million unique TCR beta sequences.

The CDR3 spans 14 residues. From germline, CDR1 is SGHTA and CDR2 FQGNSA. Trimming took 1 base from V and 6 from J, leaving 12 bases between them. PCR used 60 Vbeta primers and 13 Jbeta primers. Only in-frame clones appear in the TCRdb table, and some are missing; sequencing was by immunoSEQ multiplex PCR. The top ten clones hold over 0.2% of a sample with about 120,000 clones, 75% to 90% of them seen once. The chain has TRBV7-2 and TRBJ1-1; D might be TRBD1 (6 bases). The clonotype comes from a man over 45 in good health and CMV-seronegative. The specimen sequenced was PBMCs. The CDR3 DNA sequence: TGTGCCAGCAGCTTAGAACAGGGCATCGCTGAAGCTTTCTTT. Translation gives CASSLEQGIAEAFF. Variable domain in full (rest from reference TRBV7-2 and TRBJ1-1): GAGVSQSPSNKVTEKGKDVELRCDPISGHTALYWYRQSLGQGLEFLIYFQGNSAPDKSGLPSDRFSAERTGGSVSTLTIQRTQQEDSAVYLCASSLEQGIAEAFFGQGTRLTVV.